What follows is one T cell receptor beta chain and its context. Germline V gives CDR1 KGHSH, CDR2 LQKENI. The length of the CDR3 is 16 residues. V gave up 6 bases and J gave up 0 bases, with 15 bases separating them. The data are from a study of cytomegalovirus exposure and HLA in healthy donors. This PCR relied on a set of 60 Vbeta primers and 13 Jbeta primers. Profiled with immunoSEQ multiplex PCR; TCRdb holds only in-frame clones, not every one. Altogether some 100,000 clones are present, 75% to 85% being singletons, with the ten largest covering 3.5% to 4%. This clonotype was obtained from a woman aged 50 to 60 in good health and CMV-seropositive. This sequence joins TRBV18 and TRBJ1-5, with D maybe TRBD1 (6 bases). The material sequenced was PBMCs. This chain's CDR3 is CASSLANRVSNQPQHF. In nucleotides, the CDR3 is TGTGCCAGCTCGCTCGCTAACAGGGTTAGCAATCAGCCCCAGCATTTT.